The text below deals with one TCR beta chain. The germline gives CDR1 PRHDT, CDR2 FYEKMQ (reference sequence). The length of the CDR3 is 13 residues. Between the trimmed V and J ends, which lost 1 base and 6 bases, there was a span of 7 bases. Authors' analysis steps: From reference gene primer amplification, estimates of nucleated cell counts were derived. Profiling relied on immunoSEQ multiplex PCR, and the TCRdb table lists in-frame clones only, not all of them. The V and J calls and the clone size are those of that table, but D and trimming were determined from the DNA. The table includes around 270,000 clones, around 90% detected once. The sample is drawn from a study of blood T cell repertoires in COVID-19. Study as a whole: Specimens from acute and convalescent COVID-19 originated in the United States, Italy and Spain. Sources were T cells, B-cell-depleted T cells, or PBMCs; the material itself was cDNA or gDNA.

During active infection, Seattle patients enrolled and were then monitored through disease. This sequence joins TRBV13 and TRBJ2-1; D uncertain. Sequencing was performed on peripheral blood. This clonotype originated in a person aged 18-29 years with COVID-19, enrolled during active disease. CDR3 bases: TGTGCCAGCAGCTTAGTACTTAGCAATGAGCAGTTCTTC. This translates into CASSLVLSNEQFF. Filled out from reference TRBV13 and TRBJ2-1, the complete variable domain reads AAGVIQSPRHLIKEKRETATLKCYPIPRHDTVYWYQQGPGQDPQFLISFYEKMQSDKGSIPDRFSAQQFSDYHSELNMSSLELGDSALYFCASSLVLSNEQFFGPGTRLTVL.